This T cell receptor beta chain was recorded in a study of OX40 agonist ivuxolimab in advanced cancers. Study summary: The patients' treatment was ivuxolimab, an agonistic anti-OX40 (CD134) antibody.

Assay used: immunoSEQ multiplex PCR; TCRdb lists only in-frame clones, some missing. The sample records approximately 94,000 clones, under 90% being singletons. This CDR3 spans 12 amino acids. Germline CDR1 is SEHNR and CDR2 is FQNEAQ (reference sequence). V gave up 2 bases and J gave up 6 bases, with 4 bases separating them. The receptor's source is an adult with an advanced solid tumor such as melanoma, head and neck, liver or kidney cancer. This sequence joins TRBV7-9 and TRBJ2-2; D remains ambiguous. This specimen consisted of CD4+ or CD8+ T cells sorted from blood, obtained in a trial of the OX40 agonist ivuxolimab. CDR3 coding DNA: TGTGCCAGCAGCTTATTACCCGGGGAGCTGTTTTTT. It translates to CASSLLPGELFF.